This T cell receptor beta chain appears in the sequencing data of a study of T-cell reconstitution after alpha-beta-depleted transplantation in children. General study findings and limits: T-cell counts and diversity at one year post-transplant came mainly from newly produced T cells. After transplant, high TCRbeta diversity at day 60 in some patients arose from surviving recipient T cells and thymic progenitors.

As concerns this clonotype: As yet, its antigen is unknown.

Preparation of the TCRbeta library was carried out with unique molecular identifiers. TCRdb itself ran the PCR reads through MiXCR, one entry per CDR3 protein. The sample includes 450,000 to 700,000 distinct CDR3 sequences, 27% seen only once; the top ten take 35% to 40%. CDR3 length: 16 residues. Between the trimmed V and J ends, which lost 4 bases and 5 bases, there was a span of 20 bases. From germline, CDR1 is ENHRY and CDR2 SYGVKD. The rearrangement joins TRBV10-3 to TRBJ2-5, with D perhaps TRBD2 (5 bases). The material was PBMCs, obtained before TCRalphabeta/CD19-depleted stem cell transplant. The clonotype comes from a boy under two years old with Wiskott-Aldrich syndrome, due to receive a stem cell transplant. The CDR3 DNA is TGTGCCATCAGTGTGGGAGAGAGCGGCCGGTATGAGACCCAGTACTTC. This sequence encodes CAISVGESGRYETQYF.